This TCR beta chain was recovered during a study of blood T cell repertoires in COVID-19. Overall study context: Acute and convalescent COVID-19 specimens originated in the United States, Italy and Spain. PBMCs, B-cell-depleted T cells, or T cells provided the cDNA or gDNA that made up the material.

In this sample, this clone turned up a few times. Participants, 18 to 89 years old, spanned some 23 US areas. Cohorts were determined from participant-reported clinical history. The table came from immunoSEQ multiplex PCR; TCRdb's copy has only in-frame clones and leaves some out. Of around 46,000 clones in the sample, about 88% were seen once. The TCR sequence derives from a woman aged 50 to 60 who had recovered from COVID-19. Sequenced: PBMCs or T cells enriched from blood (not recorded which).

The CDR3 sequence: CASSLTSGRAPETQYF. Here the CDR3 DNA reads TGTGCCAGCAGCTTGACAAGCGGGAGGGCCCCGGAGACCCAGTACTTC. V and J are TRBV11-2 and TRBJ2-5; 10 positions agree with TRBD2. This CDR3 region has 16 residues. With 3 bases clipped from V and 5 bases from J, the junction kept 9 bases outside the gene matches. From germline, CDR1 is SGHAT and CDR2 FQNNGV.